The 5 T cell receptor beta chains below were found in one sample sequenced in a study of PD-1 blockade in mismatch repair-deficient tumors. The method was immunoSEQ multiplex PCR; TCRdb's version includes in-frame clones alone and lacks a portion of them. The sample includes more than 95,000 clones, about 88% of them seen just once. Sample: peripheral blood, taken 44 weeks after starting pembrolizumab. These receptors were taken from an adult with mismatch repair-deficient cancer.

V gene TRBV9 combines with J gene TRBJ2-1; D is undetermined. Per the germline V gene, CDR1 is SGDLS and CDR2 is YYNGEE. CDR3 length: 15 amino acids. V lost 0 bases and J 6 bases, leaving 13 bases between the germline ends. The CDR3 sequence: CASSVEGYMVNEQFF. DNA for the CDR3: TGTGCCAGCAGCGTAGAAGGGTATATGGTCAATGAGCAGTTCTTC. Full variable domain (remainder filled in from reference TRBV9 and TRBJ2-1): DSGVTQTPKHLITATGQRVTLRCSPRSGDLSVYWYQQSLDQGLQFLIQYYNGEERAKGNILERFSAQQFPDLHSELNLSSLELGDSALYFCASSVEGYMVNEQFFGPGTRLTVL.

This clone was counted a few times. The genes are TRBV2 and TRBJ2-1; TRBD2 agrees at 10 bases. The CDR3 has 15 amino acids. With V trimmed by 10 bases and J by 8 bases, 14 bases remained unmatched. In germline, CDR1 is SNHLY, CDR2 FYNNEI. In nucleotides, the CDR3 is TGTGCCACGTCACTGGGGCTAGCGGGAGTTCATGAGCAGTTCTTC. Translation gives CATSLGLAGVHEQFF.

The rearrangement joins TRBV10-1 to TRBJ2-1, with D tentatively TRBD1 or TRBD2 (5 bases each). The CDR3 totals 14 residues. Germline CDR1 and CDR2: WNHNN and SYGVQD (reference sequence). Trimming took 2 bases from V and 8 from J, leaving 13 bases between them. The CDR3 reads CASSEVGARDEQFF. The CDR3 DNA reads as TGCGCCAGCAGTGAGGTAGGGGCGAGGGATGAGCAGTTCTTC.

The V gene is TRBV13, the J gene TRBJ2-7; perhaps TRBD2 as D (5 bases). The CDR3 has 16 amino acids. Trimming took 5 bases from V and 7 from J, leaving 24 bases between them. CDR1 is PRHDT, CDR2 FYEKMQ, per germline (reference sequence). CDR3: CASSLMPSAGVKEQYF. Here the CDR3 DNA reads TGTGCCAGCAGCCTAATGCCCTCGGCCGGGGTTAAAGAGCAGTACTTC.

The V and J genes are TRBV5-1 and TRBJ1-2; D might be TRBD1 (5 bases). With 4 bases removed from V and 7 bases from J, the gap between germline ends came to 14 bases. Germline lookup yields CDR1 SGHRS and CDR2 YFSETQ. This CDR3 comprises 13 residues. CDR3 sequence (DNA): TGCGCCAGCAGCGCCTACCGGGACTTTGGCTACACCTTC. Translated, it gives CASSAYRDFGYTF.